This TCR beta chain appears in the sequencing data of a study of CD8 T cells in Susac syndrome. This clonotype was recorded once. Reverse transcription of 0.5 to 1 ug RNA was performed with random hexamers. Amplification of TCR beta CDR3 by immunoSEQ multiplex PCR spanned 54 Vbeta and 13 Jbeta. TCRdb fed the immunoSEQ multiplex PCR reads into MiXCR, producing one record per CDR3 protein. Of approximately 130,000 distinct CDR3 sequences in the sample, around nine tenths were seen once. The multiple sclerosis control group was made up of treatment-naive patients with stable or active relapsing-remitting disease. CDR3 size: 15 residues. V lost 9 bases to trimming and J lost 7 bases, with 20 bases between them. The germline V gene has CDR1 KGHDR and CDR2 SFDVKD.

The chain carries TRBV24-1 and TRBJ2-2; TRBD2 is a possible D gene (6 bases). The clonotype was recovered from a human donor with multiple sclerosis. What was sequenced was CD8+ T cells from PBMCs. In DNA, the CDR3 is TGTGCCACCGCAGGGCCATCGGGGGAAGGCGGGGAGCTGTTTTTT. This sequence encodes CATAGPSGEGGELFF.